This T cell receptor (beta chain) comes out of a study of shared clonotypes between healthy human individuals. Across several immunoSEQ plates, the genomic DNA of each subset was split evenly. Only in-frame clones appear in the TCRdb table, and some are missing; sequencing was by immunoSEQ multiplex PCR. The table has a few million clones, about 92% seen once. Findings of the study overall: It was only blood that was sampled, and tissue repertoires likely differ. Among donors, the sharing of clonotypes was expected to be influenced by sequencing depth. Clonotypes shared by all four donors outscored non-shared clonotypes in generation probability.

In regard to this clone: Its antigen is not known.

The specimen was naive CD4+ T cells from PBMCs. Subset indicated: CD45RA+ positively selected. This clonotype originated in a man aged 18 to 35 in good health. Some clones in this sample may be carry-over from other donors' samples.

This CDR3 is CASSGGTNTQYF. The CDR3, as DNA: TGTGCCAGCAGCGGCGGGACAAATACGCAGTATTTT. V usage is TRBV7-6 and J usage is TRBJ2-3; D possibly matches TRBD1 or TRBD2 (6 bases each). Germline assignment: CDR1 SGHVS and CDR2 FNYEAQ. There are 12 residues in the CDR3. V shed 5 bases and J shed 7 bases, with 10 bases lying between them.